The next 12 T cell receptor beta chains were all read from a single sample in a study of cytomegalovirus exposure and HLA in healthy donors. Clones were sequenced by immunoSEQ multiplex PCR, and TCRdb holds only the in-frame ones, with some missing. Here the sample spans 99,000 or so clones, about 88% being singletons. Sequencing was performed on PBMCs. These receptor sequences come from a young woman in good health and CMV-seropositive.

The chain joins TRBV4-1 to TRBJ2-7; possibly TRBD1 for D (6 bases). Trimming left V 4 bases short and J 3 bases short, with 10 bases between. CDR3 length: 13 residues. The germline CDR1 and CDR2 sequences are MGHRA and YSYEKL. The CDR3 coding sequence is TGCGCCAGCAGCCGAGAACAGGGCTACGAGCAGTACTTC. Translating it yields CASSREQGYEQYF.

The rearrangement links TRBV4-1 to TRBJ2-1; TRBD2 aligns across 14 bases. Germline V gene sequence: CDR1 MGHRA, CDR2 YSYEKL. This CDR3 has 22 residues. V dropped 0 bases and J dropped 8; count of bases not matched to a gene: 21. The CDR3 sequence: CASSQDRWRLAGGPPTFDEQFF. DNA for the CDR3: TGCGCCAGCAGCCAAGATCGATGGAGACTAGCGGGGGGGCCCCCAACGTTTGATGAGCAGTTCTTC.

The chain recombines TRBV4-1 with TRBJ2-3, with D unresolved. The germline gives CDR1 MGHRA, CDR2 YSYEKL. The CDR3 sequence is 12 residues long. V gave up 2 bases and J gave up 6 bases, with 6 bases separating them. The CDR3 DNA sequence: TGCGCCAGCAGCCAACTCGGGGATACGCAGTATTTT. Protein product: CASSQLGDTQYF.

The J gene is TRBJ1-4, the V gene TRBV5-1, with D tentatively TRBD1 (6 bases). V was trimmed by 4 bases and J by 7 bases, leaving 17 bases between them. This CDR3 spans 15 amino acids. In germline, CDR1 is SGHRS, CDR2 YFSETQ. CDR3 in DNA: TGCGCCAGCAGCCCCACCTCGGGGGGCCGTGAAAAACTGTTTTTT. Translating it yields CASSPTSGGREKLFF. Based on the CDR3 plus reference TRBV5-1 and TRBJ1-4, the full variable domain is KAGVTQTPRYLIKTRGQQVTLSCSPISGHRSVSWYQQTPGQGLQFLFEYFSETQRNKGNFPGRFSGRQFSNSRSEMNVSTLELGDSALYLCASSPTSGGREKLFFGSGTQLSVL.

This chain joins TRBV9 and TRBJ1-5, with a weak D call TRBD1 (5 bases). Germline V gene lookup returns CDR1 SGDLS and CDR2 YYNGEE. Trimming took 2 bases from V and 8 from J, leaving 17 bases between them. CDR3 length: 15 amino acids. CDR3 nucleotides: TGTGCCAGCAGCGTCGGGCAGGGCAAAATTGAGCCCCAGCATTTT. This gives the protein CASSVGQGKIEPQHF. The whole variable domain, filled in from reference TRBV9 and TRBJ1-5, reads DSGVTQTPKHLITATGQRVTLRCSPRSGDLSVYWYQQSLDQGLQFLIQYYNGEERAKGNILERFSAQQFPDLHSELNLSSLELGDSALYFCASSVGQGKIEPQHFGDGTRLSIL.

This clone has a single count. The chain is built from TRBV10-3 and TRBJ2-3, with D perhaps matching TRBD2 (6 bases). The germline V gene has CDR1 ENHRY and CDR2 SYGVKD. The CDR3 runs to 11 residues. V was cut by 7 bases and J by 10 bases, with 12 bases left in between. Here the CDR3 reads CAIMRDSAQYF. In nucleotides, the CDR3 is TGTGCCATCATGCGGGACTCCGCGCAGTATTTT.

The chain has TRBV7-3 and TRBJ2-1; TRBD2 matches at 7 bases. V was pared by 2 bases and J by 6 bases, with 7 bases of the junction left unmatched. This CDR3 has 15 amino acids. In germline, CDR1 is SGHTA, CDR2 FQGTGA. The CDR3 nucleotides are TGTGCCAGCAGCTTAGCGGGAGCGGTTGGCAATGAGCAGTTCTTC. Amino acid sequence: CASSLAGAVGNEQFF.

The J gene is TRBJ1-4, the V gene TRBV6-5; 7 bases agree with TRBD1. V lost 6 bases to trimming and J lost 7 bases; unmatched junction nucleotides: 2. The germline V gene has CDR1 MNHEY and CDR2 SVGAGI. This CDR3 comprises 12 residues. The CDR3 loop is CASRDRVEKLFF. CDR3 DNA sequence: TGTGCCAGCAGAGACAGGGTTGAAAAACTGTTTTTT.

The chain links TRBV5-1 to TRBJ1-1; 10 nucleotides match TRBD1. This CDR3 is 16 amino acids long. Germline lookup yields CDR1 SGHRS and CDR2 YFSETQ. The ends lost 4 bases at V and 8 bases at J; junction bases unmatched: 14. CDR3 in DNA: TGCGCCAGCAGCATATTGGGACAGGGGAATGTCCAGGAAGCTTTCTTT. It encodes CASSILGQGNVQEAFF.

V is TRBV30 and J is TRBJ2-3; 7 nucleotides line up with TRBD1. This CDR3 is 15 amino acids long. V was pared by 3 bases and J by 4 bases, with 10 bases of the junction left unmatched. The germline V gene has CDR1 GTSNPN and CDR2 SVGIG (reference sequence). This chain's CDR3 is CAWSGWDQGADTQYF. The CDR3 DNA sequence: TGTGCCTGGAGCGGGTGGGACCAGGGGGCAGATACGCAGTATTTT.

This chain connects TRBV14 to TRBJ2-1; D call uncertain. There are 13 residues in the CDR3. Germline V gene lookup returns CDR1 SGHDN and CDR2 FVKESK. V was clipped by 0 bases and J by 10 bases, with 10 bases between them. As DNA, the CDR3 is TGTGCCAGCAGCCAAGATCCAGGTTTGGAGCAGTTCTTC. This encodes CASSQDPGLEQFF.

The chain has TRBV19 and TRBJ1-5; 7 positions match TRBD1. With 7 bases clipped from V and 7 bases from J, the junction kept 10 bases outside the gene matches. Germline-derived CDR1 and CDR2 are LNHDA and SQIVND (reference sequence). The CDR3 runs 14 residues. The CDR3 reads CASNPDRESQPQHF. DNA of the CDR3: TGTGCCAGTAATCCAGACAGGGAGAGCCAGCCCCAGCATTTT. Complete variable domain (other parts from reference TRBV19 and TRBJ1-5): DGGITQSPKYLFRKEGQNVTLSCEQNLNHDAMYWYRQDPGQGLRLIYYSQIVNDFQKGDIAEGYSVSREKKESFPLTVTSAQKNPTAFYLCASNPDRESQPQHFGDGTRLSIL.